The 30 T cell receptor beta chains reported below all come from one sample, sequenced in a study of CD8 T cells in ankylosing spondylitis. Study outcomes and limitations: A motif of 7 to 9 highly homologous TCR beta variants was seen as apparently characteristic of ankylosing spondylitis blood.

Their specific antigens are unknown. TCRdb re-derived calls from the 5' RACE reads in MiXCR, one entry per CDR3 protein. There are 500,000 to 550,000 distinct CDR3 sequences in the sample; roughly an eighth occur only once, and around 7% lies in the top ten. The sample comprised blood, either unsorted or a sorted T cell fraction (not recorded which). These receptors originate from a male donor with ankylosing spondylitis.

This clonotype has a handful of counts. The chain recombines TRBV2 with TRBJ2-1; D is possibly TRBD1 (7 bases). Trimming took off 3 bases at V and 9 bases at J, with 18 bases between the two ends. The length of the CDR3 is 15 residues. Germline values: CDR1 SNHLY, CDR2 FYNNEI. The CDR3 nucleotides are TGTGCCAGCAGTGATGGGCAGGGGGAGGCGGTTGAGCAGTTCTTC. It codes for CASSDGQGEAVEQFF. Full variable domain (remainder filled in from reference TRBV2 and TRBJ2-1): EPEVTQTPSHQVTQMGQEVILRCVPISNHLYFYWYRQILGQKVEFLVSFYNNEISEKSEIFDDQFSVERPDGSNFTLKIRSTKLEDSAMYFCASSDGQGEAVEQFFGPGTRLTVL.

There are a few counts of this clonotype. J is TRBJ2-7 and V is TRBV20-1, with a tentative D call TRBD1 (5 bases). Trimming cost V 5 bases and J 10 bases, with 12 bases left between them. Germline V gene lookup returns CDR1 DFQATT and CDR2 SNEGSKA (reference sequence). This CDR3 has 10 residues. CDR3 residues: CSALQDLQYF. The DNA of the CDR3 is TGCAGTGCTTTACAGGATTTACAGTACTTC.

This clonotype has only a few counts. The genes are TRBV11-2 and TRBJ2-7; 7 positions agree with TRBD2. The CDR3 consists of 15 residues. Trimming cost V 4 bases and J 6 bases; bases outside gene matches: 12. The germline V gene encodes CDR1 SGHAT and CDR2 FQNNGV. CDR3 loop: CASSSRLALVPEQYF. DNA of the CDR3: TGTGCCAGCAGCTCGCGACTAGCACTGGTTCCCGAGCAGTACTTC.

This chain uses TRBV7-7 with TRBJ2-5; D ambiguous. The CDR3 totals 14 residues. Deletions cut 1 base from V and 7 bases from J, with 13 bases between. From germline, CDR1 is SSHAT and CDR2 FNYEAQ (reference sequence). This CDR3 is CASSLGSARGTQYF. The CDR3 DNA reads TGTGCCAGCAGCTTAGGAAGCGCCCGTGGGACCCAGTACTTC.

This clonotype was found a few times. This chain uses TRBV24-1 with TRBJ2-1, with 12 bases aligning to TRBD2. Trimming cost V 4 bases and J 7 bases; bases outside gene matches: 7. Germline V gives CDR1 KGHDR, CDR2 SFDVKD. The CDR3 length is 16 residues. The CDR3 DNA reads TGTGCCACCAGTGACCAGACTAGCGGGAGTCGAAATGAGCAGTTCTTC. It specifies CATSDQTSGSRNEQFF.

A few counts support this clonotype. The chain recombines TRBV3-1 with TRBJ1-6; no definite D call. The CDR3 runs 15 residues. V lost 3 bases, J lost 7 bases, and 13 bases lay in between. The germline V gene encodes CDR1 LGHDT and CDR2 YNNKEL (reference sequence). The DNA for the CDR3 is TGTGCCAGCAGCCAGGGTTTTGGTGAGAATTCACCCCTCCACTTT. Amino acids: CASSQGFGENSPLHF.

The V call is TRBV24-1, the J call TRBJ2-6; D is perhaps TRBD1 (5 bases). V lost 12 bases and J 0 bases, leaving 20 bases between the germline ends. CDR3 length equals 17 residues. Germline loops: CDR1 KGHDR, CDR2 SFDVKD. The CDR3 region has the DNA TGTGCCTCCCAACCGTCGACAGCACCCTCTGGGGCCAACGTCCTGACTTTC. Its protein is CASQPSTAPSGANVLTF.

V and J are TRBV19 and TRBJ2-5; maybe TRBD2 (5 bases). Germline loops: CDR1 LNHDA, CDR2 SQIVND (reference sequence). CDR3 size: 14 residues. V was trimmed by 5 bases and J by 6 bases, leaving 16 bases between them. In nucleotides, the CDR3 is TGTGCCAGTAGTGTCTGGCTAGCCAATAAGACCCAGTACTTC. Protein sequence: CASSVWLANKTQYF.

The chain joins TRBV7-4 to TRBJ2-7; D tentatively fits TRBD1 or TRBD2 (5 bases each). V gave up 3 bases and J gave up 0 bases, with 24 bases separating them. CDR3 length: 19 residues. CDR1 is SGHVT, CDR2 SQSDAQ, per germline. CDR3 nucleotide sequence: TGTGCCAGCAGCTTTTTCCCCGGGACCGGTCTAATTTGCTCCTACGAGCAGTACGTC. Its protein product is CASSFFPGTGLICSYEQYV.

On this clonotype: A read error may be the cause here, since a much bigger clone is one base away. The gene calls are TRBV5-5 and TRBJ1-2; no firm D call. V was shortened by 4 bases and J by 8 bases, with 12 bases between the two germline ends. The V gene's germline CDR1 is SGHKS and CDR2 YYEKEE (reference sequence). This CDR3 region has 12 residues. The chain's CDR3 is CASSPDLVGYTF. CDR3 bases: TGTGCCAGCAGCCCGGACCTCGTCGGCTACACCTTC.

The gene calls are TRBV6-5 and TRBJ1-3, with D tentatively TRBD1 (6 bases). CDR3 length equals 18 residues. Per germline, CDR1 MNHEY and CDR2 SVGAGI. The ends were cut back, 7 bases at V and 0 bases at J, with 22 bases in the middle. The CDR3 is CASTTELNRDLSGNTIYF. CDR3 sequence (DNA): TGTGCCAGCACTACCGAGCTTAACAGGGACCTCTCTGGAAACACCATATATTTT.

This chain uses TRBV2 with TRBJ2-1; TRBD1 might be the D (6 bases). CDR3 size: 16 residues. V was cut by 7 bases and J by 0 bases, with 16 bases left in between. Germline CDR1 reads SNHLY; CDR2 reads FYNNEI. CDR3 protein: CASIRGALSSYNEQFF. CDR3 nucleotide sequence: TGTGCCAGCATCAGGGGTGCATTAAGCTCCTACAATGAGCAGTTCTTC.

This clonotype was counted ten times or more. This rearrangement joins TRBV2 to TRBJ1-4; D is undetermined. V lost 4 bases and J lost 7, with 4 bases in between. The length of the CDR3 is 11 residues. Germline values: CDR1 SNHLY, CDR2 FYNNEI. The CDR3 reads CASSAPEKLFF. The CDR3 DNA follows: TGTGCCAGCAGTGCCCCTGAAAAACTGTTTTTT.

The V call is TRBV2, the J call TRBJ1-2; no clear D. V gave up 6 bases and J gave up 8 bases, with 10 bases separating them. Germline-derived CDR1 and CDR2 are SNHLY and FYNNEI. The CDR3 sequence is 11 residues long. In DNA, the CDR3 is TGTGCCAGCAGCCCCGTGATGGGCTACACCTTC. It specifies CASSPVMGYTF.

This rearrangement joins TRBV29-1 to TRBJ2-1; D gene uncertain. This CDR3 has 10 amino acids. The V gene lost 0 bases and the J gene lost 6 bases, with 0 bases spanning the gap. CDR1 SQVTM and CDR2 ANQGSEA come from the germline V gene. This CDR3 is CSVEDNEQFF. CDR3 sequence (DNA): TGCAGCGTTGAAGACAATGAGCAGTTCTTC.

The V call is TRBV20-1, the J call TRBJ2-1, with D unresolved. CDR3 length: 17 amino acids. Germline CDR1 reads DFQATT; CDR2 reads SNEGSKA (reference sequence). With 3 bases removed from V and 7 bases from J, the gap between germline ends came to 25 bases. CDR3 bases: TGCAGTGCTAGTTCGATCCCCCGAGACCCGGTGGGGAATGAGCAGTTCTTC. This codes for CSASSIPRDPVGNEQFF.

A few counts support this clonotype. V and J are TRBV7-9 and TRBJ2-7; 9 bases match TRBD2. Trimming cost V 3 bases and J 4 bases; bases outside gene matches: 4. Germline-derived CDR1 and CDR2 are SEHNR and FQNEAQ (reference sequence). This CDR3 has 14 residues. The CDR3 region is CASSFASGTYEQYF. CDR3 DNA sequence: TGTGCCAGCAGCTTCGCTAGCGGGACTTACGAGCAGTACTTC.

The rearrangement joins TRBV29-1 to TRBJ1-4, with D possibly TRBD1 on 6 matching bases. The CDR3 consists of 13 residues. Trimming took off 4 bases at V and 8 bases at J, with 14 bases between the two ends. Germline V gene sequence: CDR1 SQVTM, CDR2 ANQGSEA. The DNA for the CDR3 is TGCAGCGTTGCATCAGGGGTAGGAGAAAAACTGTTTTTT. Its translation is CSVASGVGEKLFF.

This clonotype was detected a few times. The chain has TRBV20-1 and TRBJ2-1; possibly TRBD2 for D (6 bases). V was pared by 6 bases and J by 8 bases, with 23 bases between. The germline V gene has CDR1 DFQATT and CDR2 SNEGSKA (reference sequence). The CDR3 is 15 amino acids. CDR3 region: CSANDFLSGVYEQFF. The CDR3 nucleotides read TGCAGTGCCAATGACTTCTTATCGGGAGTCTATGAGCAGTTCTTC.

This clonotype has a count of ten or more. The chain joins TRBV25-1 to TRBJ2-1, with D unclear. The CDR3 loop spans 13 amino acids. Trimming removed 7 bases at V and 8 bases at J, with 15 bases between. The germline V gene encodes CDR1 MGHDK and CDR2 SYGVNS. CDR3 sequence (DNA): TGTGCCAGCACGGTGGTGGATAGTGATGAGCAGTTCTTC. Amino acids: CASTVVDSDEQFF.

CDR3 coding DNA: TGTGCCAGCAGCCCCACCCGGGACAGGGGGATCGATACGCAGTATTTT. Its protein is CASSPTRDRGIDTQYF. This chain connects TRBV11-3 to TRBJ2-3; 11 positions match TRBD1. The CDR3 covers 16 residues. Germline CDR1 SGHNT, CDR2 YENEEA. With V trimmed by 5 bases and J by 6 bases, 10 bases remained unmatched.

The sample holds a few counts of this clonotype. The chain recombines TRBV24-1 with TRBJ2-5; 11 nucleotides agree with TRBD1. Germline V gene sequence: CDR1 KGHDR, CDR2 SFDVKD. This CDR3 comprises 16 residues. Germline trimming cut 4 bases from V and 5 bases from J; bases unmatched to any gene: 8. The chain's CDR3 is CATSDARTGGQETQYF. The DNA for the CDR3 is TGTGCCACCAGTGACGCTAGGACAGGGGGCCAGGAGACCCAGTACTTC.

The chain uses TRBV7-2 and TRBJ2-5; 11 bases align to TRBD2. Germline V gene sequence: CDR1 SGHTA, CDR2 FQGNSA. J gave up 2 bases and V 4 bases, and 3 bases lay outside the gene matches. The CDR3 loop spans 15 amino acids. The CDR3 nucleotides are TGTGCCAGCAGCTCGGGACTAGCGGCGCAAGAGACCCAGTACTTC. Translation: CASSSGLAAQETQYF.

This rearrangement joins TRBV5-1 to TRBJ2-7; D remains unclear. The length of the CDR3 is 12 residues. V was shortened by 3 bases and J by 5 bases, with 9 bases between the two germline ends. CDR1 is SGHRS and CDR2 is YFSETQ in the germline V gene. As DNA, the CDR3 is TGCGCCAGCAGCTACAGCCCTAACGAGCAGTACTTC. Protein sequence: CASSYSPNEQYF.

This clonotype has more than one count but fewer than ten. The V gene is TRBV9, the J gene TRBJ2-5; possible D gene TRBD1, 6 bases. V lost 4 bases and J 5 bases, leaving 18 bases between the germline ends. The germline V gene has CDR1 SGDLS and CDR2 YYNGEE. This CDR3 contains 15 residues. CDR3 protein: CASSPNTGKYETQYF. CDR3 bases: TGTGCCAGCAGCCCTAACACAGGGAAGTACGAGACCCAGTACTTC.

This clonotype appeared many times. The V and J genes are TRBV5-5 and TRBJ2-1, with D tentatively TRBD2 (6 bases). The CDR3 runs to 16 residues. Looked up from germline, CDR1 is SGHKS and CDR2 is YYEKEE (reference sequence). Trimming pared 5 bases from V and 3 bases from J, leaving 18 bases between. The CDR3 is CASSFAGSSDYNEQFF. The CDR3 nucleotides read TGTGCCAGCAGTTTTGCGGGGAGTAGCGACTACAATGAGCAGTTCTTC. The whole variable domain, filled in from reference TRBV5-5 and TRBJ2-1, reads DAGVTQSPTHLIKTRGQQVTLRCSPISGHKSVSWYQQVLGQGPQFIFQYYEKEERGRGNFPDRFSARQFPNYSSELNVNALLLGDSALYLCASSFAGSSDYNEQFFGPGTRLTVL.

Notes on this clonotype: Sequence at one end of the junction differs from germline and may be a read error. This rearrangement joins TRBV20-1 to TRBJ2-3; TRBD2 is a possible D gene (6 bases). This CDR3 is built from 14 residues. Germline-derived CDR1 and CDR2 are DFQATT and SNEGSKA (reference sequence). This CDR3 is CSAGDSGSGDTQYF. The CDR3 bases are TGCAGTGCTGGAGATAGCGGATCGGGGGATACGCAGTATTTT.

The chain combines TRBV6-1 with TRBJ2-3; 7 nucleotides align to TRBD2. Germline V gene data show CDR1 as MNHNS and CDR2 as SASEGT. V lost 5 bases to trimming and J lost 2 bases; unmatched junction nucleotides: 13. The CDR3 length is 17 residues. Here the CDR3 reads CASSQERGGTFTDTQYF. The CDR3 DNA is TGTGCCAGCAGTCAAGAGCGGGGTGGCACATTCACAGATACGCAGTATTTT.

This chain uses TRBV4-2 with TRBJ2-2; 11 bases fit TRBD2. Germline-derived CDR1 and CDR2 are LGHNA and YNFKEQ. The CDR3 length is 16 residues. After removal of 1 base from V and 2 bases from J, the junction contained 0 bases not matched to a gene. CDR3 region: CASSQGLAGNTGELFF. The CDR3 coding sequence is TGTGCCAGCAGCCAAGGACTAGCGGGAAACACCGGGGAGCTGTTTTTT.

This CDR3 is CTLFREVTDTQYF. In nucleotides, the CDR3 is TGCACCCTCTTTCGGGAGGTCACAGATACGCAGTATTTT. This rearrangement joins TRBV20-1 to TRBJ2-3, with 7 nucleotides matching TRBD2. The CDR3 spans 13 residues. Germline CDR1 is DFQATT and CDR2 is SNEGSKA (reference sequence).